A single sample gave rise to the 2 T cell receptor beta chains below, sequenced in a study of monozygotic twins with inflammatory bowel disease. TCRdb reprocessed the 5' RACE reads and stores each CDR3 protein as one record, lacking DNA. This table lists fewer than 400,000 distinct CDR3 sequences. The sequenced sample was blood. The receptors were sampled from a human donor with ulcerative colitis or Crohn's disease, or a healthy co-twin of an affected twin (not recorded which).

J is TRBJ1-2 and V is TRBV7-2; TCRdb's assignment of TRBD1 cannot be checked, as there is no DNA. Per germline, CDR1 SGHTA and CDR2 FQGNSA. The CDR3 length is 14 residues. The CDR3 loop reads CASSLVVSDYGYTF. The full variable domain, in which reference TRBV7-2 and TRBJ1-2 provide the parts outside the CDR3, is GAGVSQSPSNKVTEKGKDVELRCDPISGHTALYWYRQSLGQGLEFLIYFQGNSAPDKSGLPSDRFSAERTGGSVSTLTIQRTQQEDSAVYLCASSLVVSDYGYTFGSGTRLTVV.

This chain joins TRBV29-1 and TRBJ2-7; TCRdb returns TRBD1, unconfirmable since there is no DNA. CDR1 and CDR2 (germline): SQVTM, ANQGSEA. The CDR3 is 12 amino acids. The CDR3 region is CSVVTGTYEQYF.